This TCR beta chain originates from a study of spatial heterogeneity in lung cancer. Background on the study: The study observed each unique TCR and UMI combination more than ten times on average in raw reads.

In regard to this clonotype: Antigen specificity is unknown.

Using its own MiXCR run on the 5' RACE reads, TCRdb lists one record per CDR3 protein. The repertoire holds 95,000 to 120,000 distinct CDR3 sequences, with about 10% as singletons. Study-wide findings and caveats: Blood contained ubiquitous expanded tumor TCRs more at resection than at follow-up.

The time point was: blood at routine non-recurrence follow-up after resection. No cells were sorted before sequencing. The whole RNA sequenced was extracted from tumor, nontumor lung or frozen PBMC. The germline V gene has CDR1 LGHNA and CDR2 YNFKEQ. The CDR3 sequence is 16 residues long. V was shortened by 1 base and J by 3 bases, with 15 bases between the two germline ends. The TCR comes from a female donor with early-stage non-small cell lung cancer. The sample here was PBMCs, taken at follow-up. V gene TRBV4-2 combines with J gene TRBJ2-5, with D possibly called TRBD1 or TRBD2 (5 bases each). The CDR3 DNA sequence: TGTGCCAGCAGCCAAGGGGGGTCAAAATCGAAAGAGACCCAGTACTTC. This codes for CASSQGGSKSKETQYF.